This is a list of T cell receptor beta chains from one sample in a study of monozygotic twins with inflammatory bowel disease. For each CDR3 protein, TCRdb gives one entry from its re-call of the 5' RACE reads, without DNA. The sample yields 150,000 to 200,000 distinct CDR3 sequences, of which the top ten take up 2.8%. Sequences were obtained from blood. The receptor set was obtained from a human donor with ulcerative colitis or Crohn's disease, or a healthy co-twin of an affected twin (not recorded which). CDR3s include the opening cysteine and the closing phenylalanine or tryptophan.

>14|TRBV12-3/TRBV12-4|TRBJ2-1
CASRGAGVVNEQFF
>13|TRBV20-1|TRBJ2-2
CSARRSGTGELFF
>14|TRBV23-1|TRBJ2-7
CASSRLWETYEQYF
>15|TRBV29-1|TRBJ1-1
CSVAHTGTGNAEAFF
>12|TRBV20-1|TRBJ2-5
CSATGGRETQYF
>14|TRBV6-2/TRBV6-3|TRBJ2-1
CASSSSGSRNEQFF
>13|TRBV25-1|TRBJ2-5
CASRGLAGETQYF
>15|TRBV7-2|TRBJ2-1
CASSLMRIGWDEQFF
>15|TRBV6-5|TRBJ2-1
CASSYSGGTASEQFF
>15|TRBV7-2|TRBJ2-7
CASSYPQTGSYEQYF
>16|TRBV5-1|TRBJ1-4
CASSLGTNGNNEKLFF
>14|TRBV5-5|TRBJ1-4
CASSSGTGEEKLFF
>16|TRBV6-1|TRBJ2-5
CASSTLRTGLEETQYF
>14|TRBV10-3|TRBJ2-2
CATGTYENTGELFF
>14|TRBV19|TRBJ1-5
CASSGARSNQPQHF
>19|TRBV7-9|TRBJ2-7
CASSPTVGTGGIRSYEQYF
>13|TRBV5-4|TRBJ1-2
CASSISGSYGYTF
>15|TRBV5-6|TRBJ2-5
CASSLLADGGETQYF
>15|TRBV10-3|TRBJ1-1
CAISERGQQNTEAFF
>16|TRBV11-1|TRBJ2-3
CASSLMPGTRADTQYF
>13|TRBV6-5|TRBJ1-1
CASSYARENEAFF
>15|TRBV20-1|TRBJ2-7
CSATSLAGSSYEQYF
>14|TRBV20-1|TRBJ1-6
CSARVTRTESPLHF
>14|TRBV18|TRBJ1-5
CASSSSDIDQPQHF
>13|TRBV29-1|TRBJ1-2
CSAMTATNYGYTF
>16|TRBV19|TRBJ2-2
CASGVTGLRGTGELFF
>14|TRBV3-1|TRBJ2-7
CASSQDRYSYEQYF
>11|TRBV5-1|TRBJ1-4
CASSLNEKLFF
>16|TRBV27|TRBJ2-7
CASSLLGTRISYEQYF
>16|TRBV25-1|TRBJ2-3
CASSRGGVTRTDTQYF
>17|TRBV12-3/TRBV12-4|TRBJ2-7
CASSILAGQGYSYEQYF
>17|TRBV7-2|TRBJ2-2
CANSLETGGSYTGELFF
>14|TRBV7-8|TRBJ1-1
CASSHLFRDTEAFF
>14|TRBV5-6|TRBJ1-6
CASRLMTANSPLHF
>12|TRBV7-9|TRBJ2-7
CASSLSIYEQYF
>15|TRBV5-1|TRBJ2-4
CASSLESREYDIQYF
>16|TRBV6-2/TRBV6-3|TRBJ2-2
CASTRGQGANTGELFF
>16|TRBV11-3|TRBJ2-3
CASSFGTSGRTDTQYF
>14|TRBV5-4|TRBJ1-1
CASSFAGSATEAFF
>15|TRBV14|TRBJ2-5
CASSQVTSGQETQYF
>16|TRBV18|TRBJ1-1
CASSPRNRVVNTEAFF
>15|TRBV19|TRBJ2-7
CASSTQDRSPYEQYF
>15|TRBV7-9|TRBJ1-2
CASSSGTDYNYGYTF
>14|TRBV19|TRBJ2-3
CASSIPVFADTQYF
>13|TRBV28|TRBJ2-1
CASSLKQDNEQFF
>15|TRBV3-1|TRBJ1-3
CASSPEVFSGNTIYF
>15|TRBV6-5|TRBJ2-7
CASSYSGSGSYEQYF
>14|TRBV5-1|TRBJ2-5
CASSPLRDGETQYF
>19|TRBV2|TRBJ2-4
CASSVGVLTRSLAKNIQYF
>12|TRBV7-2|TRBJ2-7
CASSFLLYWQYF